This entry lists 26 T cell receptor beta chains sequenced from one sample in a study of a mutant IDH1 vaccine in newly diagnosed glioma. Time point noted: baseline, week 1 (first vaccination visit). Treatment: pre-vaccination baseline after standard-of-care therapy. Assay used: immunoSEQ multiplex PCR; TCRdb lists only in-frame clones, some missing. The sample lists about 88,000 clones; roughly 82% were seen once. Sequenced material: PBMCs, taken from a glioma patient treated with radiotherapy, temozolomide or both. These receptors were taken from a man aged 35-49 years with glioma. Some clones in this sample may be carry-over from other donors' samples.

The J gene is TRBJ2-5, the V gene TRBV4-1; TRBD2 matches at 11 bases. Unmatched junction bases numbered 8, after V lost 0 bases and J lost 5 bases. This CDR3 comprises 17 residues. The V gene's germline CDR1 is MGHRA and CDR2 YSYEKL. CDR3 amino acids: CASSQDPIAGGLETQYF. The DNA of the CDR3 is TGCGCCAGCAGCCAAGATCCTATAGCGGGGGGGCTTGAGACCCAGTACTTC.

This clone appeared once. The chain has TRBV4-2 and TRBJ1-1; possibly TRBD1 for D (5 bases). The V end lost 3 bases, the J end lost 4 bases, and 12 bases lay between the germline ends. The CDR3 spans 14 residues. Germline CDR1 LGHNA, CDR2 YNFKEQ. The CDR3: CASSQGGEGTEAFF. CDR3 in DNA: TGTGCCAGCAGCCAGGGGGGGGAGGGCACTGAAGCTTTCTTT.

The chain links TRBV5-6 to TRBJ1-3, with a tentative D call TRBD1 (6 bases). With 1 base removed from V and 2 bases from J, the gap between germline ends came to 13 bases. Per the germline V gene, CDR1 is SGHDT and CDR2 is YYEEEE. The CDR3 has 16 residues. The CDR3 here is CASSLYGGLTGNTIYF. In DNA, the CDR3 is TGTGCCAGCAGCTTGTATGGGGGCTTAACTGGAAACACCATATATTTT.

V is TRBV5-6 and J is TRBJ2-7; D is undetermined. The V gene's germline CDR1 is SGHDT and CDR2 YYEEEE. Trimming left V 1 base short and J 5 bases short, with 13 bases between. The CDR3 is 14 residues long. The CDR3 reads CASSLWGEEHEQYF. In DNA, the CDR3 is TGTGCCAGCAGCTTGTGGGGTGAGGAACACGAGCAGTACTTC.

The V gene is TRBV6-6, the J gene TRBJ2-7, with D possibly matching TRBD2 (6 bases). The CDR3 sequence is 14 residues long. V dropped 5 bases and J dropped 6 bases, with 17 bases sitting between them. Per the germline V gene, CDR1 is MNHNY and CDR2 is SVGAGI (reference sequence). CDR3 sequence (DNA): TGTGCCAGCAGTGGCGGGGCAGGTCTGGGCGAGCAGTACTTC. Protein product: CASSGGAGLGEQYF.

The CDR3 coding sequence is TGTGCCAGCAGTGTGTTTACTGGAGACTATGGCTACACCTTC. Translated, it gives CASSVFTGDYGYTF. The V call is TRBV25-1, the J call TRBJ1-2; D remains ambiguous. V was cut by 4 bases and J by 3 bases, with 12 bases left in between. The CDR3 consists of 14 residues. The germline V gene has CDR1 MGHDK and CDR2 SYGVNS.

The V call is TRBV5-8, the J call TRBJ1-1, with D unresolved. The germline V and J ends were trimmed by 2 bases and 5 bases, with 7 bases remaining between them. Germline CDR1 is SGHTS and CDR2 is YDEGEE. CDR3 length: 12 amino acids. CDR3 sequence reads: CASSFLLTEAFF. CDR3 sequence (DNA): TGTGCCAGCAGCTTTCTATTAACTGAAGCTTTCTTT.

The rearrangement joins TRBV10-3 to TRBJ1-1, with 9 bases that match TRBD1. The germline gives CDR1 ENHRY, CDR2 SYGVKD. The CDR3 runs to 14 residues. V lost 2 bases and J lost 4; bases outside the gene matches: 2. The CDR3 nucleotides are TGTGCCATCAGTGAGAGGGACAGGGTCACTGAAGCTTTCTTT. Its protein is CAISERDRVTEAFF.

This rearrangement joins TRBV6-5 to TRBJ1-5; possibly TRBD1 for D (6 bases). Trimming cost V 6 bases and J 4 bases, with 10 bases left between them. CDR3 length: 13 residues. Per the germline V gene, CDR1 is MNHEY and CDR2 is SVGAGI. The CDR3 coding sequence is TGTGCCAGCAGGGCGCAGGGGAATCAGCCCCAGCATTTT. Translated, it gives CASRAQGNQPQHF.

V gene TRBV5-4 combines with J gene TRBJ1-1; a possible D gene is TRBD1 (5 bases). Germline lookup yields CDR1 SGHNT and CDR2 YYREEE (reference sequence). V was shortened by 4 bases and J by 1 base, with 17 bases between the two germline ends. CDR3 length equals 16 residues. CDR3 loop: CASSNAAGTANTEAFF. The CDR3 region has the DNA TGTGCCAGCAGCAACGCTGCCGGGACGGCGAACACTGAAGCTTTCTTT.

The chain employs TRBV5-4 and TRBJ2-7, with 10 bases aligning to TRBD1. This CDR3 has 15 amino acids. Germline V gives CDR1 SGHNT, CDR2 YYREEE (reference sequence). V was pared by 0 bases and J by 4 bases, with 4 bases of the junction left unmatched. This chain's CDR3 is CASSLGQGAKYEQYF. The DNA for the CDR3 is TGTGCCAGCAGCTTGGGACAGGGGGCAAAATACGAGCAGTACTTC.

The chain links TRBV5-1 to TRBJ2-7; perhaps TRBD1 as D (6 bases). CDR1 and CDR2 from the germline V gene are SGHRS and YFSETQ. Trimming removed 2 bases from V and 1 base from J, with 13 bases in between. CDR3 length equals 15 residues. This CDR3 is CASSLDGQRSYEQYF. Here the CDR3 DNA reads TGCGCCAGCAGCTTAGACGGACAGAGGTCCTACGAGCAGTACTTC.

The chain links TRBV7-2 to TRBJ1-1; a possible D gene is TRBD1 (5 bases). CDR3 length equals 15 residues. V gave up 1 base and J gave up 5 bases, with 14 bases separating them. Germline V gene sequence: CDR1 SGHTA, CDR2 FQGNSA. In DNA form, the CDR3 reads TGTGCCAGCAGCTTAGGGGACTGGGGTGGGACTGAAGCTTTCTTT. This gives the protein CASSLGDWGGTEAFF. Full variable domain (remainder filled in from reference TRBV7-2 and TRBJ1-1): GAGVSQSPSNKVTEKGKDVELRCDPISGHTALYWYRQSLGQGLEFLIYFQGNSAPDKSGLPSDRFSAERTGGSVSTLTIQRTQQEDSAVYLCASSLGDWGGTEAFFGQGTRLTVV.

The chain recombines TRBV14 with TRBJ2-5; 7 bases line up with TRBD2. There are 13 residues in the CDR3. Germline values: CDR1 SGHDN, CDR2 FVKESK. Trimming took 2 bases from V and 4 from J; bases not matched to a gene: 1. The CDR3, as DNA: TGTGCCAGCAGCCAATTAGCGGGAGAGACCCAGTACTTC. Residues: CASSQLAGETQYF.

This chain connects TRBV6-1 to TRBJ1-3, with 12 bases identical to TRBD1. Germline V lookup: CDR1 MNHNS, CDR2 SASEGT. Unmatched junction bases numbered 9, after V lost 2 bases and J lost 4 bases. This CDR3 has 18 amino acids. The CDR3 loop is CASSEIMGQGARGNTIYF. CDR3 nucleotides: TGTGCCAGCAGTGAAATTATGGGACAGGGGGCGCGGGGAAACACCATATATTTT.

The chain has TRBV10-1 and TRBJ2-7; 11 bases are a match to TRBD1. Germline lookup yields CDR1 WNHNN and CDR2 SYGVQD (reference sequence). The CDR3 sequence is 14 residues long. The junction had 12 bases not matched to a gene; V was cut back by 8 bases and J by 9 bases. CDR3 DNA: TGCGCCAGCGCATCCTCAGGACAGGGGGCCGGGCAGTACTTC. Translation: CASASSGQGAGQYF.

In regard to this clone: Without the conserved terminal phenylalanine or tryptophan, this CDR3 likely stems from a read error. The DNA is left out, because the CDR3 cannot be placed on it with certainty; the CDR3 is given as TCRdb lists it. The rearrangement uses TRBV4-1 and TRBJ2-7; TRBD1 is taken as the D call from the table, unchecked against the DNA. The CDR3 totals 11 residues, both ends included. From germline, CDR1 is MGHRA and CDR2 YSYEKL. CDR3 loop: CASSQDWAGPT.

The chain uses TRBV2 and TRBJ1-1, with TRBD1 identical over 10 bases. Germline V gives CDR1 SNHLY, CDR2 FYNNEI. The ends lost 6 bases at V and 6 bases at J; junction bases unmatched: 13. The CDR3 extends over 16 amino acids. CDR3 sequence (DNA): TGTGCCAGCAGACTAAAAGGATTTGGACAGGGGGCTGAAGCTTTCTTT. Its protein is CASRLKGFGQGAEAFF.

This clone was counted a single time. The J gene is TRBJ2-1, the V gene TRBV5-5; TRBD1 agrees at 7 bases. The V gene end was trimmed by 4 bases and the J gene end by 2 bases; junction bases not matched to a gene: 6. CDR3 length equals 15 residues. The germline V gene encodes CDR1 SGHKS and CDR2 YYEKEE (reference sequence). The CDR3 bases are TGTGCCAGCAGCCCGACAGGGAACACCTACAATGAGCAGTTCTTC. Its translation is CASSPTGNTYNEQFF.

This chain links TRBV5-1 with TRBJ1-4; D unresolved. Between the trimmed V and J ends, which lost 5 bases and 4 bases, there was a span of 6 bases. The germline gives CDR1 SGHRS, CDR2 YFSETQ. There are 12 residues in the CDR3. This CDR3 reads CASRLSNEKLFF. The CDR3 DNA reads TGCGCCAGCAGGTTAAGTAATGAAAAACTGTTTTTT.

This clone was seen a handful of times. The chain is built from TRBV18 and TRBJ1-1; possibly TRBD1 for D (6 bases). The germline V and J ends were trimmed by 5 bases and 0 bases, with 10 bases remaining between them. CDR1 is KGHSH, CDR2 LQKENI, per germline. The CDR3 spans 14 residues. The CDR3 nucleotides are TGTGCCAGCTCAGCAGGACAGCTGAACACTGAAGCTTTCTTT. Protein product: CASSAGQLNTEAFF.

This clone occurred a few times. This chain links TRBV20-1 with TRBJ1-2; D remains ambiguous. Germline-derived CDR1 and CDR2 are DFQATT and SNEGSKA (reference sequence). Between the trimmed V and J ends, which lost 3 bases and 8 bases, there was a span of 10 bases. The CDR3 totals 11 residues. This CDR3 is CSARPSWGYTF. The DNA of the CDR3 is TGCAGTGCTAGGCCCTCGTGGGGCTACACCTTC.

This sequence joins TRBV2 and TRBJ1-4, with TRBD1 matching over 11 bases. Germline V lookup: CDR1 SNHLY, CDR2 FYNNEI. The CDR3 runs to 14 residues. The trim removed 5 bases at V and 7 bases at J, leaving 3 bases unmatched. The CDR3 loop reads CASSKDRGLEKLFF. In DNA, the CDR3 is TGTGCCAGCAGTAAGGACAGGGGGCTTGAAAAACTGTTTTTT.

The chain is built from TRBV5-1 and TRBJ2-5, with D unresolved. The V and J ends lost 0 bases and 7 bases respectively, with 16 bases between them. The CDR3 contains 15 residues. Germline-derived CDR1 and CDR2 are SGHRS and YFSETQ. The CDR3 is CASSLAQTPTRTQYF. DNA for the CDR3: TGCGCCAGCAGCTTGGCCCAGACACCAACACGGACCCAGTACTTC.

The rearrangement uses TRBV6-6 and TRBJ2-1, with TRBD2 matching 11 bases. CDR1 and CDR2 from the germline V gene are MNHNY and SVGAGI (reference sequence). V lost 5 bases to trimming and J lost 4 bases; unmatched junction nucleotides: 7. This CDR3 contains 16 residues. The CDR3 DNA reads as TGTGCCAGCAGTCGGCTAGCGGGGGGCTCTTACAATGAGCAGTTCTTC. It specifies CASSRLAGGSYNEQFF.

The chain is built from TRBV25-1 and TRBJ1-1; D remains unclear. Trimming removed 8 bases from V and 4 bases from J, with 8 bases in between. Germline lookup yields CDR1 MGHDK and CDR2 SYGVNS. The CDR3 runs 11 residues. The CDR3 sequence is CASSQITEAFF. For the CDR3, the DNA is TGTGCCAGCTCTCAGATCACTGAAGCTTTCTTT.